These T cell receptor beta chains were read from a single sample in a study of shared clonotypes between healthy human individuals. Sequenced by immunoSEQ multiplex PCR; TCRdb stores in-frame clones only, minus some. The data show over a million clones, with over 95% seen just once and roughly 1.1% held by the top ten. Sequenced input: naive CD4+ T cells sorted from blood. The receptors shown here come from a young man in good health. Each CDR3 is given without its conserved first and last residue. Each record gives: CDR3 length, V gene, CDR3 protein.

CDR3 length: 12
V gene: TRBV5-4
CDR3 protein: ASSLWQGDEKLF

CDR3 length: 14
V gene: TRBV5-1
CDR3 protein: ASSLYAVAGGETQY

CDR3 length: 11
V gene: TRBV7-2
CDR3 protein: ASSLVHNQPQH

CDR3 length: 11
V gene: TRBV30
CDR3 protein: AWSGLAAGELF

CDR3 length: 12
V gene: TRBV4-3
CDR3 protein: ASSQATGDYGYT

CDR3 length: 11
V gene: TRBV28
CDR3 protein: ASSLFPAGTQY

CDR3 length: 14
V gene: TRBV4-3
CDR3 protein: ASSQDTYSSYNEQF

CDR3 length: 12
V gene: TRBV11-2
CDR3 protein: ASSLSGGGETQY

CDR3 length: 12
V gene: TRBV7-2
CDR3 protein: ASSLGQIEETQY

CDR3 length: 14
V gene: TRBV28
CDR3 protein: ASSFAGQGGRGEQY

CDR3 length: 14
V gene: TRBV18
CDR3 protein: ASSHIGAGFGYEQY

CDR3 length: 13
V gene: TRBV7-3
CDR3 protein: ASSLPSGNTGELF

CDR3 length: 13
V gene: TRBV2
CDR3 protein: ASSERLGLTREQY

CDR3 length: 13
V gene: TRBV4-3
CDR3 protein: ASSQEAGGWNEQF

CDR3 length: 14
V gene: TRBV21-1
CDR3 protein: ASSKALEDLTGELF

CDR3 length: 13
V gene: TRBV25-1
CDR3 protein: ASSDWGLGNEKLF

CDR3 length: 14
V gene: TRBV5-6
CDR3 protein: ASSLGQVSTGNTIY

CDR3 length: 9
V gene: TRBV7-2
CDR3 protein: AASNAVTQY

CDR3 length: 12
V gene: TRBV7-6
CDR3 protein: ASSLARENDEQY

CDR3 length: 12
V gene: TRBV10-3
CDR3 protein: AINNGGTSYEQY

CDR3 length: 12
V gene: TRBV7-8
CDR3 protein: ASSFRFREAEAF

CDR3 length: 12
V gene: TRBV2
CDR3 protein: ASREGSYNSPLH

CDR3 length: 16
V gene: TRBV2
CDR3 protein: ASSDGASGSRDTGELF

CDR3 length: 14
V gene: TRBV18
CDR3 protein: ASSPPSQSPGNTIY

CDR3 length: 14
V gene: TRBV14
CDR3 protein: ASSMKWRGTGETQY

CDR3 length: 13
V gene: TRBV9
CDR3 protein: ASSVVDLGGGTQY

CDR3 length: 13
V gene: TRBV7-2
CDR3 protein: ASSVDRDRGYGYT

CDR3 length: 13
V gene: TRBV28
CDR3 protein: ASSLFAGASYEQY

CDR3 length: 9
V gene: TRBV5-1
CDR3 protein: ASSDVDTQY

CDR3 length: 13
V gene: TRBV12-5
CDR3 protein: ASGLDLGQFDEQF

CDR3 length: 14
V gene: TRBV5-1
CDR3 protein: ASSFTWTGLGYEQY

CDR3 length: 13
V gene: TRBV4-1
CDR3 protein: ASSTTGTRGHEQF

CDR3 length: 19
V gene: TRBV4-1
CDR3 protein: ASSPREVAKVGDPTYNEQF

CDR3 length: 13
V gene: TRBV11-3
CDR3 protein: ASSLRLAGVYEQY

CDR3 length: 13
V gene: TRBV10-3
CDR3 protein: AISPHPDGTGELF